This TCR beta chain derives from a study of PD-L1 blockade in urothelial cancer. Time point specified: peripheral blood 6 weeks after treatment start. TCRdb keeps only in-frame clones here, not all; method: immunoSEQ multiplex PCR. This sample yields approximately 79,000 clones, of which under 95% are seen a single time; about 0.87% belongs to the top ten. This clonotype was sampled from a woman of 80 years or more with urothelial cancer. Sample: PBMCs, taken around atezolizumab (anti-PD-L1) treatment.

CDR3 residues: CASRTPGSQPQHF. The DNA for the CDR3 is TGTGCCAGCAGGACCCCGGGATCTCAGCCCCAGCATTTT. The genes are TRBV28 and TRBJ1-5; D gene unclear. CDR3 size: 13 residues. V was clipped by 6 bases and J by 6 bases, with 12 bases between them. CDR1 is MDHEN, CDR2 SYDVKM, per germline.